Sequencing of this T cell receptor beta chain was carried out in a study of shared clonotypes between healthy human individuals. The study separated CD4+ cells into CD45RA+ naive and CD45RA-negative memory subsets. A word on this clone: Its target is unknown.

Deletions cut 4 bases from V and 5 bases from J, with 14 bases between. There are 15 residues in the CDR3. Germline loops: CDR1 MNHNS, CDR2 SASEGT. The sorted-subset replicate PCRs were given roughly 190 ng DNA, which is roughly 30,000 T cell genomes. The data were produced by immunoSEQ multiplex PCR, yet TCRdb's version contains in-frame clones alone and is incomplete. The repertoire holds roughly 520,000 clones, with 90% to 97% as singletons. The study's findings and limits: Generation of non-shared clonotypes was less probable than generation of clonotypes shared by all four donors.

This TCR came from a woman in her twenties or thirties in good health. The chain combines TRBV6-1 with TRBJ2-2, with unresolved D. Material: naive CD4+ T cells sorted from blood. Subset in this sample: CD45RA+ positively selected. The CDR3 DNA is TGTGCCAGCAGTGTCTTCTTGGGTGGGACCGGGGAGCTGTTTTTT. Its translation: CASSVFLGGTGELFF.